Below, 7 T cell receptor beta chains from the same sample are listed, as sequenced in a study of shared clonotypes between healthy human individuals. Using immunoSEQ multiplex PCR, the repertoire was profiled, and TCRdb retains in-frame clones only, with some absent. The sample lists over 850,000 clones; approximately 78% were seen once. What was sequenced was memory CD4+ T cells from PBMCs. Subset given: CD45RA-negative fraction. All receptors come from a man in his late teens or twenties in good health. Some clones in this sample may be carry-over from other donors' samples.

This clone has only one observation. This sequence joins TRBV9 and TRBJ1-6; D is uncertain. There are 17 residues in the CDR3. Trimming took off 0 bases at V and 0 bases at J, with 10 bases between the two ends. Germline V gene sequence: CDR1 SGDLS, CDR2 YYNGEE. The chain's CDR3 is CASSVGPEDSYNSPLHF. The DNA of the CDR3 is TGTGCCAGCAGCGTAGGTCCCGAGGACTCCTATAATTCACCCCTCCACTTT.

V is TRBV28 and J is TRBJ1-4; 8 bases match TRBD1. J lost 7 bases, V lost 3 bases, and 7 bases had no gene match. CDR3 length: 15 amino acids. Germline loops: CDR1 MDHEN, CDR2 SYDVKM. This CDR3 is CASSLGQARREKLFF. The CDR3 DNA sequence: TGTGCCAGCAGTTTGGGACAGGCCAGGCGTGAAAAACTGTTTTTT.

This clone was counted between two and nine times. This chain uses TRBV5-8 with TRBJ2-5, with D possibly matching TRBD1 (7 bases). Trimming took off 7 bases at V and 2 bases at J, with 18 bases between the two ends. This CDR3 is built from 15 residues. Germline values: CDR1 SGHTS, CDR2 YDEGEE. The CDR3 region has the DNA TGTGCCAGCTCAGAGGGGGCCGCGGGGCAAGAGACCCAGTACTTC. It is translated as CASSEGAAGQETQYF.

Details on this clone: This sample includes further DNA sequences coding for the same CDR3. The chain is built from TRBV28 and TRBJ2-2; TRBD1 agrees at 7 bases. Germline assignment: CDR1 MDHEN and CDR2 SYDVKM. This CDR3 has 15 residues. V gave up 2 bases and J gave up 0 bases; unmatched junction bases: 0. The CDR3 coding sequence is TGTGCCAGCAGTTTACAGGGGGCGAACACCGGGGAGCTGTTTTTT. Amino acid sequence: CASSLQGANTGELFF.

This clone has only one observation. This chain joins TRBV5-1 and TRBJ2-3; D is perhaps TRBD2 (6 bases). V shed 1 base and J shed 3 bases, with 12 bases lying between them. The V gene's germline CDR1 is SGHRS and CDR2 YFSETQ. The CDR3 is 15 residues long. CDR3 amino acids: CASSLILRETDTQYF. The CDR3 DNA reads TGCGCCAGCAGCTTGATTCTGCGGGAAACAGATACGCAGTATTTT.

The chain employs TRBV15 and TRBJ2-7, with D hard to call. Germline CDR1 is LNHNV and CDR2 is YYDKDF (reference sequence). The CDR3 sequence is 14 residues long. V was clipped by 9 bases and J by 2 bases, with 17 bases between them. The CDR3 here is CATETDRLPYEQYF. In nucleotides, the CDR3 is TGTGCCACAGAAACGGACCGTCTTCCCTACGAGCAGTACTTC. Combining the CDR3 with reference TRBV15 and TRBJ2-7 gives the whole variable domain DAMVIQNPRYQVTQFGKPVTLSCSQTLNHNVMYWYQQKSSQAPKLLFHYYDKDFNNEADTPDNFQSRRPNTSFCFLDIRSPGLGDTAMYLCATETDRLPYEQYFGPGTRLTVT.

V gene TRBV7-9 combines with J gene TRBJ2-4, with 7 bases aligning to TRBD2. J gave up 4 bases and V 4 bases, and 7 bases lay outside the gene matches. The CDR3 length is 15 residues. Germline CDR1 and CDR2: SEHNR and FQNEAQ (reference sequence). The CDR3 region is CASSSDRAGKNIQYF. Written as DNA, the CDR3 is TGTGCCAGCAGCTCAGACAGAGCGGGAAAAAACATTCAGTACTTC.